This T cell receptor (beta chain) was obtained from a study of breast tumors, draining lymph nodes, adjacent tissues. General study findings and limits: Tumor repertoires ranked between lymph nodes and nontumor tissue in diversity, with V and J gene preferences.

This CDR3 has 13 residues. Per germline, CDR1 LGHNA and CDR2 YSLEER. V lost 0 bases and J 4 bases, leaving 6 bases between the germline ends. This clonotype was counted many times. The target antigen is unknown. MiXCR was run by TCRdb on the multiplex PCR reads, yielding one entry per CDR3 protein. The data show around 290,000 distinct CDR3 sequences, 30% seen once. The lymph nodes were axillary draining lymph nodes from breast cancer patients. This clonotype was sampled from a female donor with breast cancer. Some clones in this sample may be carry-over from other donors' samples. The V gene is TRBV4-3, the J gene TRBJ2-5; D may be TRBD2 (5 bases). The sequencing sample was made of axillary lymph node tissue. The CDR3, as DNA: TGCGCCAGCAGCCAAGATGGGAGAGAGACCCAGTACTTC. Its translation is CASSQDGRETQYF.